Listed below are T cell receptor beta chains from one sample, sequenced in a study of T-cell reconstitution after alpha-beta-depleted transplantation in children. Using its own MiXCR run on the PCR reads, TCRdb lists one record per CDR3 protein. Of 600,000 to 700,000 distinct CDR3 sequences listed, over 15% are singletons. Material: PBMCs from the stem cell graft donor, obtained from the stem cell graft. The receptors derive from a human donor who donated a stem cell graft to a child with acute myeloid leukemia. Each CDR3 is given with its conserved first and last residue. D genes are given only for firm matches. For some rows the clone size is stated as once, few or many, or as a class when expanded; others skip it.

cdr3_nt: TGCAGTGCTAGCAGAAGCCCCGGGACTTATGGCTACACCTTC; cdr3_aa: CSASRSPGTYGYTF; clone_size: many; v_call: TRBV20-1; d_call: .; j_call: TRBJ1-2
cdr3_nt: TGTGCCAGCAGCTTAGCAGGGTTGATGCAGTATTTT; cdr3_aa: CASSLAGLMQYF; clone_size: .; v_call: TRBV7-2; d_call: .; j_call: TRBJ2-3
cdr3_nt: TGCGCCAGCAGCTTGCAAGCGGGGGGTTCCTACGAGCAGTACTTC; cdr3_aa: CASSLQAGGSYEQYF; clone_size: .; v_call: TRBV5-1; d_call: TRBD2; j_call: TRBJ2-7
cdr3_nt: TGTGCCAGCAGCACCGGGACAGGAACCGGGGAGCTGTTTTTT; cdr3_aa: CASSTGTGTGELFF; clone_size: .; v_call: TRBV13; d_call: TRBD1; j_call: TRBJ2-2
cdr3_nt: TGTGCCACCAGCAGGGGAGTGTTGGAAAAACTGTTTTTT; cdr3_aa: CATSRGVLEKLFF; clone_size: few; v_call: TRBV15; d_call: .; j_call: TRBJ1-4
cdr3_nt: TGTGCCAGCAGACTCCAGAAGAACACTGAAGCTTTCTTT; cdr3_aa: CASRLQKNTEAFF; clone_size: .; v_call: TRBV12-3/TRBV12-4; d_call: .; j_call: TRBJ1-1
cdr3_nt: TGTGCCACCAGCAGAGGCAAGGGATGGAGGACAGATACGCAGTATTTT; cdr3_aa: CATSRGKGWRTDTQYF; clone_size: .; v_call: TRBV15; d_call: .; j_call: TRBJ2-3
cdr3_nt: TGTGCCTGGAGTGTACGGGGCAATGAGCAGTTCTTC; cdr3_aa: CAWSVRGNEQFF; clone_size: few; v_call: TRBV30; d_call: .; j_call: TRBJ2-1
cdr3_nt: TGCAGTGCACCCAACTTGTTCACAGATACGCAGTATTTT; cdr3_aa: CSAPNLFTDTQYF; clone_size: many; v_call: TRBV20-1; d_call: .; j_call: TRBJ2-3
cdr3_nt: TGCGCCAGCAGTGGACAGGGCGAAGGTCAGCCCCAGCATTTT; cdr3_aa: CASSGQGEGQPQHF; clone_size: many; v_call: TRBV5-1; d_call: TRBD1; j_call: TRBJ1-5
cdr3_nt: TGTGCCAGCAGTTTGACAGGGTACGTGGAGACCCAGTACTTC; cdr3_aa: CASSLTGYVETQYF; clone_size: .; v_call: TRBV28; d_call: TRBD1; j_call: TRBJ2-5
cdr3_nt: TGTGCCACCAGCAGGGGGTTGGACAGGGTAAGAGCCAACACTGAAGCTTTCTTT; cdr3_aa: CATSRGLDRVRANTEAFF; clone_size: .; v_call: TRBV15; d_call: TRBD1; j_call: TRBJ1-1
cdr3_nt: TGCGCCAGCAGCTTGATGTGGGACCTGGTGGAGGCCAAAAACATTCAGTACTTC; cdr3_aa: CASSLMWDLVEAKNIQYF; clone_size: few; v_call: TRBV5-1; d_call: .; j_call: TRBJ2-4
cdr3_nt: TGTGCCAGCAGCTTAGTTCCAGAGACACCCCTCCACTTT; cdr3_aa: CASSLVPETPLHF; clone_size: few; v_call: TRBV11-3; d_call: .; j_call: TRBJ1-6
cdr3_nt: TGTGCCATCAGTGAGGGCAGCTTCAATCAGCCCCAGCATTTT; cdr3_aa: CAISEGSFNQPQHF; clone_size: few; v_call: TRBV10-3; d_call: .; j_call: TRBJ1-5
cdr3_nt: TGTGCCAGCAGCTCCCCGGGTTATAGCAATCAGCCCCAGCATTTT; cdr3_aa: CASSSPGYSNQPQHF; clone_size: .; v_call: TRBV7-8; d_call: .; j_call: TRBJ1-5
cdr3_nt: TGTGCCAGCAGTTTGGGACAGGGTCTCTCTGGAAACACCATATATTTT; cdr3_aa: CASSLGQGLSGNTIYF; clone_size: .; v_call: TRBV12-3/TRBV12-4; d_call: TRBD1; j_call: TRBJ1-3
cdr3_nt: TGTGCCAGCAGTTTACGAGGGGGCTGGGACACTGAAGCTTTCTTT; cdr3_aa: CASSLRGGWDTEAFF; clone_size: .; v_call: TRBV12-3/TRBV12-4; d_call: TRBD1; j_call: TRBJ1-1
cdr3_nt: TGTGCCAGCAGCGTAGTCGGAGACGGGGAGACCCAGTACTTC; cdr3_aa: CASSVVGDGETQYF; clone_size: many; v_call: TRBV9; d_call: .; j_call: TRBJ2-5
cdr3_nt: TGTGCCAGCAGCTTAGCGGGGACTAGGGTCTACGAGCAGTACTTC; cdr3_aa: CASSLAGTRVYEQYF; clone_size: few; v_call: TRBV7-2; d_call: TRBD2; j_call: TRBJ2-7
cdr3_nt: TGCAGTGTACCAGGGTCCCCTGAAGCTTTCTTT; cdr3_aa: CSVPGSPEAFF; clone_size: many; v_call: TRBV20-1; d_call: .; j_call: TRBJ1-1
cdr3_nt: TGTGCCACCAGTGAGGTCGGAGCGAACACCGGGGAGCTGTTTTTT; cdr3_aa: CATSEVGANTGELFF; clone_size: many; v_call: TRBV24-1; d_call: .; j_call: TRBJ2-2
cdr3_nt: TGTGCCAGCAGGGGACAGGTGGGAAACATTCAGTACTTC; cdr3_aa: CASRGQVGNIQYF; clone_size: .; v_call: TRBV12-3/TRBV12-4; d_call: TRBD1; j_call: TRBJ2-4
cdr3_nt: TGTGCCAACTCCGGGACAGGGAGGGATCAGCCCCAGCATTTT; cdr3_aa: CANSGTGRDQPQHF; clone_size: few; v_call: TRBV2; d_call: TRBD1; j_call: TRBJ1-5
cdr3_nt: TGTGCCAGCAGCTTTGTGGGGCGCGGGACCCAGTACTTC; cdr3_aa: CASSFVGRGTQYF; clone_size: .; v_call: TRBV7-3; d_call: .; j_call: TRBJ2-5
cdr3_nt: TGCAGTGCGAACAATCCGGGACGCCGAGGGGATACGCAGTATTTT; cdr3_aa: CSANNPGRRGDTQYF; clone_size: many; v_call: TRBV20-1; d_call: .; j_call: TRBJ2-3
cdr3_nt: TGTGCCAGCAGTTCCCCAAGACAGAACAATGAGCAGTTCTTC; cdr3_aa: CASSSPRQNNEQFF; clone_size: few; v_call: TRBV12-3/TRBV12-4; d_call: .; j_call: TRBJ2-1
cdr3_nt: TGCAGCGTTGAGGGACTCAATTCCGGAGGGCAGTTCTTC; cdr3_aa: CSVEGLNSGGQFF; clone_size: many; v_call: TRBV29-1; d_call: .; j_call: TRBJ2-1
cdr3_nt: TGCAGCGGGGGCCACAGGGGAGGTGTAACTGAAGCTTTCTTT; cdr3_aa: CSGGHRGGVTEAFF; clone_size: many; v_call: TRBV29-1; d_call: TRBD1; j_call: TRBJ1-1
cdr3_nt: TGTGCCAGCAAGGGTAGTGGGGGGGCAAGAGAGACCCAGTACTTC; cdr3_aa: CASKGSGGARETQYF; clone_size: few; v_call: TRBV28; d_call: .; j_call: TRBJ2-5
cdr3_nt: TGCGCCAGCAGCTTGATCCGGGCCCAAGAGACCCAGTACTTC; cdr3_aa: CASSLIRAQETQYF; clone_size: many; v_call: TRBV5-1; d_call: .; j_call: TRBJ2-5
cdr3_nt: TGTGCCAGCAGTCCTCTCGCGGACGGTCAAGAGACCCAGTACTTC; cdr3_aa: CASSPLADGQETQYF; clone_size: few; v_call: TRBV2; d_call: .; j_call: TRBJ2-5
cdr3_nt: TGCAGCGGAGATCGGCGGGAGCAGTTCTTC; cdr3_aa: CSGDRREQFF; clone_size: many; v_call: TRBV29-1; d_call: .; j_call: TRBJ2-1
cdr3_nt: TGCGCCAGCAGCTCAAACAGGGGCAATGGCTACACCTTC; cdr3_aa: CASSSNRGNGYTF; clone_size: many; v_call: TRBV5-1; d_call: TRBD1; j_call: TRBJ1-2
cdr3_nt: TGCAGTGCTAGTCGTTATAGGCTGGCCACAGATACGCAGTATTTT; cdr3_aa: CSASRYRLATDTQYF; clone_size: few; v_call: TRBV20-1; d_call: .; j_call: TRBJ2-3
cdr3_nt: TGTGCCAGCAGCTTAGCCCCGGATGGGCAGCCCCAGCATTTT; cdr3_aa: CASSLAPDGQPQHF; clone_size: .; v_call: TRBV7-8; d_call: .; j_call: TRBJ1-5
cdr3_nt: TGTGCCGGGGGCCACTCTGGGGCCAACGTCCTGACTTTC; cdr3_aa: CAGGHSGANVLTF; clone_size: .; v_call: TRBV7-9; d_call: .; j_call: TRBJ2-6
cdr3_nt: TGTGCCACCAGTGACCCCCGACAGGGAGGGAATCAGCCCCAGCATTTT; cdr3_aa: CATSDPRQGGNQPQHF; clone_size: few; v_call: TRBV24-1; d_call: TRBD1; j_call: TRBJ1-5
cdr3_nt: TGTGCCAGCAGCCTTAGCGACAGGGGGCTCCTCTTC; cdr3_aa: CASSLSDRGLLF; clone_size: many; v_call: TRBV12-3/TRBV12-4; d_call: TRBD1; j_call: TRBJ2-1
cdr3_nt: TGCAGTGCTCCCATTTTGGGGGGGGGCACCACCGGGGAGCTGTTTTTT; cdr3_aa: CSAPILGGGTTGELFF; clone_size: few; v_call: TRBV20-1; d_call: .; j_call: TRBJ2-2